This TCR beta chain was sequenced during a study of blood T cell repertoires in COVID-19. On the study more broadly: PBMCs, B-cell-depleted T cells, or T cells provided the cDNA or gDNA that made up the material.

Per the authors' pipeline: Estimation of nucleated cell counts relied on the amplification of reference gene primers. Using immunoSEQ multiplex PCR, the repertoire was profiled, and TCRdb retains in-frame clones only, with some absent. V, J and clone size are taken as reported in that table, and D and trimming were inferred from the DNA itself. The data show some 200,000 clones, around 86% seen once. What was sequenced was peripheral blood. This receptor was obtained from a man between 45 and 60 years old with acute or convalescent COVID-19.

Here the CDR3 reads CASSIRGGANEKLFF. The CDR3 DNA reads as TGTGCCAGCAGTATCCGAGGGGGCGCGAATGAAAAACTGTTTTTT. The rearrangement links TRBV6-5 to TRBJ1-4; TRBD1 matches at 7 bases. CDR1 MNHEY and CDR2 SVGAGI come from the germline V gene. J lost 5 bases, V lost 5 bases, and 8 bases had no gene match. The CDR3 length is 15 residues.